The clone carrying this T cell receptor (beta chain) appeared a few times. What it recognizes is unknown. The CDR3 loop spans 16 amino acids. Between the trimmed V and J ends, which lost 1 base and 3 bases, there was a span of 14 bases. Germline V gives CDR1 SGHDT, CDR2 YYEEEE. Both TRBC1 and TRBC2 were covered by a beta constant-region primer of two equimolar oligonucleotides. Four rounds of PCR amplified the ligated cDNA using nested alpha and beta constant-region primers plus SP2. Each CDR3 protein is one row after TCRdb ran MiXCR on the UMI-ligation and nested PCR reads. The table lists 150,000 or so distinct CDR3 sequences, roughly 20% of them singletons. This sample was taken from a study of naive and memory T cell subsets. Notes on the study in general: Possibly reflecting memory cells re-expressing CD45RA, a few larger clonotypes occurred in naive repertoires, especially CD8.

Source material: naive CD4+ T cells from blood. The chain links TRBV5-6 to TRBJ2-1; D unresolved. The TCR originated in a human donor in good health. The CDR3 sequence: CASSLWSRMNYNEQFF. In DNA, the CDR3 is TGTGCCAGCAGCTTGTGGAGCAGGATGAACTACAATGAGCAGTTCTTC.